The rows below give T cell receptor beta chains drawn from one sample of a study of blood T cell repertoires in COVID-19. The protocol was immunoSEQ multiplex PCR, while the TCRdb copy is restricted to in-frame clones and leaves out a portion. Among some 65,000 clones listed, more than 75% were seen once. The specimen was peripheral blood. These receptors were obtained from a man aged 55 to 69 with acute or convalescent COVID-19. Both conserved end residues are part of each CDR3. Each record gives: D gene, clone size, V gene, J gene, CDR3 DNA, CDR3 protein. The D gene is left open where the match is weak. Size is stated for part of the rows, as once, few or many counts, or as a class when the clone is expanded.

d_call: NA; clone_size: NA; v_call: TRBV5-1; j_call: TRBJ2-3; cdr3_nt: TGCGCCAGCAGCCTGGCCACCCAGAGCACAGATACGCAGTATTTT; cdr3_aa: CASSLATQSTDTQYF
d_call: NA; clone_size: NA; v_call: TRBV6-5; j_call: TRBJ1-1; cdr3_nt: TGTGCCAGCAGCCTTGAGGAGAACACTGAAGCTTTCTTT; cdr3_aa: CASSLEENTEAFF
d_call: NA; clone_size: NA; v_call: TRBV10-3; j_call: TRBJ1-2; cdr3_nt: TGTGCCATCAGTGAGTCGGGGGGGGACCATGGCTACACCTTC; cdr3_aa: CAISESGGDHGYTF
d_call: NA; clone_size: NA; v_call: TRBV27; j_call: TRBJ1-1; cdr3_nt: TGTGCCAGCAGTCCCTTGGGGAGGGAGGACACTGAAGCTTTCTTT; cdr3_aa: CASSPLGREDTEAFF
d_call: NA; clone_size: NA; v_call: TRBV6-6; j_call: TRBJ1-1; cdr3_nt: TGTGCCAGCAGGCCAGAGGGAACTGAAGCTTTCTTT; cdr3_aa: CASRPEGTEAFF
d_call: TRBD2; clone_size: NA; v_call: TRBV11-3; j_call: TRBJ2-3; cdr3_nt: TGTGCCAGCAGCTTAGCACTAGCGGGGGGGCAAGATACGCAGTATTTT; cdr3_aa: CASSLALAGGQDTQYF
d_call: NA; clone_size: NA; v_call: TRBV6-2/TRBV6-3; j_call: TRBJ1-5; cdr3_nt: TGTGCCAGCAGTTCCCAGGGGAAGGGTGGCAATCAGCCCCAGCATTTT; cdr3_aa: CASSSQGKGGNQPQHF
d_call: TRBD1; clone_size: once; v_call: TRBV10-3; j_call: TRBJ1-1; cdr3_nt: TGTGCCATCGGACAGGGGGCTATGAACACTGAAGCTTTCTTT; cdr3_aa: CAIGQGAMNTEAFF
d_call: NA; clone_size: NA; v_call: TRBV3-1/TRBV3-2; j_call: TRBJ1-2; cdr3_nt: TGTGCCAGCAGCTCGGAACAGGGAAACTATGGCTACACCTTC; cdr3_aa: CASSSEQGNYGYTF
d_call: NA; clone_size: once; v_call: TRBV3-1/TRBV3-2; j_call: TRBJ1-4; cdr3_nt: TGTGCCAGCAGCCTCCTATCGGGTACTGAAAAACTGTTTTTT; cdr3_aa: CASSLLSGTEKLFF
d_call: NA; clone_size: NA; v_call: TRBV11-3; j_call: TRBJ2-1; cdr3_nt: TGTGCCAGCAGCTTACAGGGGAAAGAGCAGTTCTTC; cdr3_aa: CASSLQGKEQFF
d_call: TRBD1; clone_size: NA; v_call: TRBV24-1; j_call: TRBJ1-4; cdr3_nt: TGTGCCACCGGAGGGGGCCCGATCGAAAAACTGTTTTTT; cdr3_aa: CATGGGPIEKLFF
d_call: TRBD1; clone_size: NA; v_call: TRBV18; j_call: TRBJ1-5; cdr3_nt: TGTGCCAGCTCCCTGCCCACCGGGACAGGGGGTCAGCCCCAGCATTTT; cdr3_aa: CASSLPTGTGGQPQHF
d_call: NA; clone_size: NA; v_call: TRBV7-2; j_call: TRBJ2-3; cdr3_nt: TGTGCCAGCAGCTTAGCTTTAGCAGATACGCAGTATTTT; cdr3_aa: CASSLALADTQYF
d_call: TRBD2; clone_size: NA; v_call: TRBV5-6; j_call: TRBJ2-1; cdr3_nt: TGTGCCAGCAGCTTGGGACTAGCGGGGGTAAGCTCCTACAATGAGCAGTTCTTC; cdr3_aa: CASSLGLAGVSSYNEQFF
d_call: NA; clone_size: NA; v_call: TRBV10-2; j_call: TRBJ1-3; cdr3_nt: TGCGCCAGCAGTGCGGCCCGGGGGGCCTCTGGAAACACCATATATTTT; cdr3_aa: CASSAARGASGNTIYF
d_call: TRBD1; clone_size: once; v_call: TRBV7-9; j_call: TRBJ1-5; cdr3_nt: TGTGCCAGCAGCTTAGGGACAGGTCGGGGGCTAGATCAGCCCCAGCATTTT; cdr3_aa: CASSLGTGRGLDQPQHF
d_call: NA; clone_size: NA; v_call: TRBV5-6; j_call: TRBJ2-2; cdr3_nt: TGTGCCAGCAGCTTGGTGGGGCAGGGTAGTAGCGGGGAGCTGTTTTTT; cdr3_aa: CASSLVGQGSSGELFF
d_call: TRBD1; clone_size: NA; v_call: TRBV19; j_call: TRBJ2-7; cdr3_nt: TGTGCCAGTCTTGGGACGGACAGGGCCCCCTACGAGCAGTACTTC; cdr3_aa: CASLGTDRAPYEQYF
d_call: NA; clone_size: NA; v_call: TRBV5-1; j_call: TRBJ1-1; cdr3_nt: TGCGCCAGCAGCCAACAGGCTAGCGCACTTGAAGCTTTCTTT; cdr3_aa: CASSQQASALEAFF